These 30 T cell receptor beta chains share one sample of origin, sequenced in a study of blood T cell repertoires in COVID-19. Sequencing was performed with immunoSEQ multiplex PCR; in TCRdb, only in-frame clones are kept and a portion is missing. The table lists about half a million clones, approximately 92% of them singletons. Sequenced: peripheral blood. Receptors originate from a man between 18 and 35 years old with COVID-19, enrolled during active disease.

The chain combines TRBV5-8 with TRBJ1-4; D is possibly TRBD1 (6 bases). Trimming cost V 2 bases and J 6 bases, with 8 bases left between them. CDR1 and CDR2 (germline): SGHTS, YDEGEE. The CDR3 length is 13 residues. CDR3 region: CASSFEGDEKLFF. CDR3 nucleotides: TGTGCCAGCAGCTTTGAGGGGGATGAAAAACTGTTTTTT.

This rearrangement joins TRBV5-6 to TRBJ1-2, with D possibly matching TRBD1 (5 bases). Germline V gene sequence: CDR1 SGHDT, CDR2 YYEEEE. Trimming took off 1 base at V and 5 bases at J, with 12 bases between the two ends. This CDR3 spans 14 amino acids. CDR3 in amino acids: CASSLKGSGYGYTF. DNA for the CDR3: TGTGCCAGCAGCTTGAAGGGGTCAGGATATGGCTACACCTTC.

The rearrangement links TRBV12-3 or TRBV12-4 to TRBJ2-2, with 7 positions matching TRBD2. Trimming cost V 6 bases and J 6 bases; bases outside gene matches: 4. This CDR3 spans 13 amino acids. The CDR3 region has the DNA TGTGCCAGCAGCCTCCGGGGGGCCGGGGAGCTGTTTTTT. Translated: CASSLRGAGELFF.

The rearrangement uses TRBV6-5 and TRBJ1-1; TRBD1 might be the D (6 bases). Germline V gene sequence: CDR1 MNHEY, CDR2 SVGAGI. CDR3 length equals 12 residues. V shed 5 bases and J shed 3 bases, with 7 bases lying between them. The CDR3 loop reads CASSHRDTEAFF. As DNA, the CDR3 is TGTGCCAGCAGTCACAGGGACACTGAAGCTTTCTTT.

The DNA of the CDR3 is TGCGCCAGCGCCCCGGGACAGGGGCCCCTGAACACTGAAGCTTTCTTT. Translating gives CASAPGQGPLNTEAFF. The chain links TRBV5-1 to TRBJ1-1, with 10 bases matching TRBD1. Losses at the gene ends were 7 bases for V and 0 bases for J; bases not matched to a gene: 9. The CDR3 totals 16 residues. Germline-derived CDR1 and CDR2 are SGHRS and YFSETQ. The full variable domain, with the rest looked up from reference TRBV5-1 and TRBJ1-1, is KAGVTQTPRYLIKTRGQQVTLSCSPISGHRSVSWYQQTPGQGLQFLFEYFSETQRNKGNFPGRFSGRQFSNSRSEMNVSTLELGDSALYLCASAPGQGPLNTEAFFGQGTRLTVV.

The V call is TRBV19, the J call TRBJ1-5; 7 bases map to TRBD1. V shed 4 bases, J shed 5 bases, and the junction held 5 bases outside the gene matches. The CDR3 contains 14 residues. CDR1 and CDR2 from the germline V gene are LNHDA and SQIVND (reference sequence). The CDR3 loop is CASSTGTAYQPQHF. CDR3 coding DNA: TGTGCCAGTAGTACAGGGACAGCTTATCAGCCCCAGCATTTT.

The rearrangement joins TRBV2 to TRBJ2-3; D may be TRBD2 (6 bases). The CDR3 is made up of 13 amino acids. Trimming removed 8 bases from V and 3 bases from J, with 12 bases in between. The germline V gene has CDR1 SNHLY and CDR2 FYNNEI. CDR3 sequence: CASAGFGTDTQYF. DNA for the CDR3: TGTGCCAGCGCGGGGTTTGGGACAGATACGCAGTATTTT.

The rearrangement uses TRBV7-9 and TRBJ2-7; D gene unclear. Germline CDR1 and CDR2: SEHNR and FQNEAQ (reference sequence). Trimming took off 6 bases at V and 2 bases at J, with 8 bases between the two ends. The CDR3 is made up of 12 amino acids. CDR3 sequence (DNA): TGTGCCAGCAGGGGCAGTCCCTACGAGCAGTACTTC. Residues: CASRGSPYEQYF.

This chain joins TRBV9 and TRBJ2-1, with D maybe TRBD2 (6 bases). With 0 bases removed from V and 6 bases from J, the gap between germline ends came to 13 bases. CDR1 and CDR2 from the germline V gene are SGDLS and YYNGEE. The CDR3 totals 15 residues. The CDR3 loop is CASSVALAGGNEQFF. The CDR3 DNA follows: TGTGCCAGCAGCGTAGCACTAGCCGGAGGCAATGAGCAGTTCTTC.

A word on this clone: The same CDR3 is also encoded by other DNA sequences in this sample. This sequence joins TRBV18 and TRBJ1-4; TRBD1 matches at 8 bases. V dropped 2 bases and J dropped 4; count of bases not matched to a gene: 0. Germline V gives CDR1 KGHSH, CDR2 LQKENI. The CDR3 is 14 amino acids. The CDR3 sequence is CASSPDRGNEKLFF. The DNA of the CDR3 is TGTGCCAGCTCACCAGACAGGGGTAATGAAAAACTGTTTTTT.

V gene TRBV3-1 (or the pseudogene TRBV3-2) combines with J gene TRBJ2-3; 8 nucleotides line up with TRBD1. This CDR3 region has 16 residues. Germline CDR1 is LGHDT and CDR2 is YNNKEL (reference sequence). V gave up 6 bases and J gave up 4 bases; unmatched junction bases: 12. CDR3 sequence: CASSQRQGTSADTQYF. CDR3 sequence (DNA): TGTGCCAGCAGTCAAAGACAGGGGACGAGCGCAGATACGCAGTATTTT.

The gene calls are TRBV14 and TRBJ2-2, with 10 bases lining up with TRBD2. The CDR3 has 15 amino acids. Germline trimming cut 2 bases from V and 5 bases from J; bases unmatched to any gene: 2. CDR1 and CDR2 (germline): SGHDN, FVKESK. Here the CDR3 reads CASSQISGRTGELFF. The CDR3 region has the DNA TGTGCCAGCAGCCAAATTAGCGGGAGGACCGGGGAGCTGTTTTTT.

V gene TRBV29-1 combines with J gene TRBJ2-3, with 11 bases aligning to TRBD2. Germline values: CDR1 SQVTM, CDR2 ANQGSEA. Germline trimming cut 3 bases from V and 3 bases from J; bases unmatched to any gene: 11. This CDR3 is built from 17 residues. CDR3 DNA sequence: TGCAGCGTTGATCTACTAGCGGGAGTTGTGTGGACAGATACGCAGTATTTT. It codes for CSVDLLAGVVWTDTQYF.

The CDR3 reads CARKGTGVSEQFF. The CDR3 DNA follows: TGTGCCAGAAAGGGGACAGGGGTCAGTGAGCAGTTCTTC. The chain joins TRBV27 to TRBJ2-1; 10 nucleotides line up with TRBD1. Unmatched junction bases numbered 8, after V lost 9 bases and J lost 9 bases. The length of the CDR3 is 13 residues. Germline CDR1 reads MNHEY; CDR2 reads SMNVEV (reference sequence).

In its sample, this clone was seen a few times. The junction departs from germline at one end; a sequencing error may be responsible. The chain is built from TRBV5-8 and TRBJ2-1; D ambiguous. This CDR3 is 10 amino acids long. From germline, CDR1 is SGHTS and CDR2 YDEGEE. Written as DNA, the CDR3 is TGTGCCAGCAGTTCACCCTCCCAGGTCTTC. Protein: CASSSPSQVF.

The J gene is TRBJ2-7, the V gene TRBV3-1 (or the pseudogene TRBV3-2); TRBD2 matches 13 bases. The CDR3 loop spans 15 amino acids. The germline gives CDR1 LGHDT, CDR2 YNNKEL (reference sequence). The V gene end was trimmed by 4 bases and the J gene end by 3 bases; junction bases not matched to a gene: 3. The CDR3 bases are TGTGCCAGCAGCCGAGGGACTAGCGGGAACTACGAGCAGTACTTC. It translates to CASSRGTSGNYEQYF.

As to this clone: Germline is not matched at one junction end, which may reflect a read error. The chain recombines TRBV18 with TRBJ2-7; TRBD1 is a possible D gene (5 bases). Per germline, CDR1 KGHSH and CDR2 LQKENI. This CDR3 spans 14 amino acids. The CDR3 spells CASSAPPGFSEQYF. The CDR3 DNA reads as TGTGCCAGCTCAGCACCCCCAGGGTTTAGCGAGCAGTACTTC.

The genes are TRBV6-4 and TRBJ2-2; tentatively, D is TRBD2 (5 bases). The germline V gene encodes CDR1 MRHNA and CDR2 SNTAGT. V dropped 6 bases and J dropped 1 base, with 15 bases sitting between them. The CDR3 runs to 16 residues. CDR3 nucleotide sequence: TGTGCCAGCAGCCCCGAGGGCGGGTTGAACACCGGGGAGCTGTTTTTT. Translating gives CASSPEGGLNTGELFF.

The gene calls are TRBV5-4 and TRBJ1-2, with D unclear. V lost 0 bases and J lost 6, with 9 bases in between. The CDR3 extends over 13 amino acids. CDR1 and CDR2 from the germline V gene are SGHNT and YYREEE (reference sequence). The CDR3 DNA follows: TGTGCCAGCAGCTTGGACGGTTCGGATGGCTACACCTTC. It translates to CASSLDGSDGYTF.

This clone was seen once. The J gene is TRBJ2-7, the V gene TRBV7-9; possible D gene TRBD1, 5 bases. The CDR3 consists of 14 residues. The germline V gene has CDR1 SEHNR and CDR2 FQNEAQ (reference sequence). V lost 5 bases, J lost 8 bases, and 19 bases lay in between. CDR3 sequence (DNA): TGTGCCAGCAGCGCCCGGCAGGGCCTTTACCAGCAGTACTTC. It encodes CASSARQGLYQQYF.

The CDR3 spells CASSEGGSGAETQYF. The CDR3, as DNA: TGCGCCAGCAGTGAAGGGGGCTCGGGGGCAGAGACCCAGTACTTC. The rearrangement uses TRBV10-1 and TRBJ2-5; TRBD1 might be the D (7 bases). V was trimmed by 3 bases and J by 4 bases, leaving 15 bases between them. The CDR3 extends over 15 amino acids. CDR1 is WNHNN, CDR2 SYGVQD, per germline (reference sequence).

The CDR3 sequence: CSVVVAGGPGELFF. The CDR3 nucleotides are TGCAGCGTTGTAGTAGCGGGGGGCCCCGGGGAGCTGTTTTTT. The chain is built from TRBV29-1 and TRBJ2-2; 10 positions agree with TRBD2. The germline CDR1 and CDR2 sequences are SQVTM and ANQGSEA. The V gene end was trimmed by 4 bases and the J gene end by 6 bases; junction bases not matched to a gene: 5. The CDR3 has 14 residues.

CDR3 sequence (DNA): TGTGCCAGTAGTAGAATAGCGGGAGAAACCGGGGAGCTGTTTTTT. It translates to CASSRIAGETGELFF. The rearrangement joins TRBV19 to TRBJ2-2, with TRBD2 matching 9 bases. This CDR3 has 15 amino acids. Germline CDR1 is LNHDA and CDR2 is SQIVND (reference sequence). V lost 4 bases and J lost 5; bases outside the gene matches: 5.

This chain joins TRBV30 and TRBJ2-3; 10 bases line up with TRBD2. Germline V CDR1 and CDR2: GTSNPN, SVGIG (reference sequence). V lost 2 bases, J lost 10 bases, and 9 bases stayed unmatched. The CDR3 is 14 residues long. Written as DNA, the CDR3 is TGTGCCTGGAGTAAAGCTAGCGGGAGTTCTGCGCAGTATTTT. It encodes CAWSKASGSSAQYF.

Remarks on this clone: This sample includes further DNA sequences coding for the same CDR3. The chain employs TRBV7-8 and TRBJ1-1; 7 bases are a match to TRBD1. CDR3 length equals 13 residues. V lost 1 base and J lost 4; bases outside the gene matches: 0. CDR1 SGHVS and CDR2 FQNEAQ come from the germline V gene. CDR3 nucleotide sequence: TGTGCCAGCAGCTTAGACAGGGGCACTGAAGCTTTCTTT. Translation gives CASSLDRGTEAFF.

The chain has TRBV11-2 and TRBJ2-3, with a weak D call TRBD1 (7 bases). The CDR3 covers 16 residues. Germline V gene sequence: CDR1 SGHAT, CDR2 FQNNGV. V lost 2 bases, J lost 1 base, and 13 bases lay in between. CDR3: CASSLSQGGRTDTQYF. For the CDR3, the DNA is TGTGCCAGCAGCTTATCGCAGGGGGGCCGCACAGATACGCAGTATTTT.

The chain employs TRBV2 and TRBJ1-5; the D is unclear. V lost 4 bases and J lost 2, with 6 bases in between. The CDR3 consists of 13 residues. From germline, CDR1 is SNHLY and CDR2 FYNNEI. The CDR3 reads CASSVGGNQPQHF. CDR3 bases: TGTGCCAGCAGTGTCGGGGGCAATCAGCCCCAGCATTTT.

The CDR3: CASSDSAGTDTQYF. CDR3 coding DNA: TGTGCCAGCAGTGATAGCGCGGGTACAGATACGCAGTATTTT. The rearrangement joins TRBV6-1 to TRBJ2-3; the D gene is possibly TRBD2 (5 bases). Germline lookup yields CDR1 MNHNS and CDR2 SASEGT. The length of the CDR3 is 14 residues. V dropped 3 bases and J dropped 3 bases, with 10 bases sitting between them.

The V call is TRBV30, the J call TRBJ2-1; the D gene is possibly TRBD1 (6 bases). CDR3 length equals 14 residues. Germline lookup yields CDR1 GTSNPN and CDR2 SVGIG (reference sequence). V was pared by 0 bases and J by 6 bases, with 12 bases between. In DNA form, the CDR3 reads TGTGCCTGGAGTGTACTACCAGGGGCCAATGAGCAGTTCTTC. It yields the protein CAWSVLPGANEQFF. Using reference TRBV30 and TRBJ2-1 for the parts outside the CDR3, the full variable domain is SQTIHQWPATLVQPVGSPLSLECTVEGTSNPNLYWYRQAAGRGLQLLFYSVGIGQISSEVPQNLSASRPQDRQFILSSKKLLLSDSGFYLCAWSVLPGANEQFFGPGTRLTVL.

The chain is built from TRBV5-1 and TRBJ2-3; 8 bases match TRBD2. This CDR3 spans 15 amino acids. V shed 7 bases, J shed 0 bases, and the junction held 7 bases outside the gene matches. CDR1 and CDR2 (germline): SGHRS, YFSETQ. CDR3 sequence: CASQQRETSTDTQYF. CDR3 bases: TGCGCCAGCCAGCAGCGGGAGACTAGCACAGATACGCAGTATTTT.